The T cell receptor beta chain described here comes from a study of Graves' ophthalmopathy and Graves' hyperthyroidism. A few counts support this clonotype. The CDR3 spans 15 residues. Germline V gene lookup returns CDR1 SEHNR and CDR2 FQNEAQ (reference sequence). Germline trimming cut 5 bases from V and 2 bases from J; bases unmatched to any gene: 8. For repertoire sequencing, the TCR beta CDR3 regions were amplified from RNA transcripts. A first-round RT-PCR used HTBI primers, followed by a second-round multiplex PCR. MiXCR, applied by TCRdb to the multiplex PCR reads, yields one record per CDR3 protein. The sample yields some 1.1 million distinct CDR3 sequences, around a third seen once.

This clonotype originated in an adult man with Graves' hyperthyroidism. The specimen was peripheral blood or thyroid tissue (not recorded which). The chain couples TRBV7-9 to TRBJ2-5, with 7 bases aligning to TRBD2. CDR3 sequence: CASSLSWGGQETQYF. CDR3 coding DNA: TGTGCCAGCAGCCTTAGCTGGGGGGGTCAAGAGACCCAGTACTTC.